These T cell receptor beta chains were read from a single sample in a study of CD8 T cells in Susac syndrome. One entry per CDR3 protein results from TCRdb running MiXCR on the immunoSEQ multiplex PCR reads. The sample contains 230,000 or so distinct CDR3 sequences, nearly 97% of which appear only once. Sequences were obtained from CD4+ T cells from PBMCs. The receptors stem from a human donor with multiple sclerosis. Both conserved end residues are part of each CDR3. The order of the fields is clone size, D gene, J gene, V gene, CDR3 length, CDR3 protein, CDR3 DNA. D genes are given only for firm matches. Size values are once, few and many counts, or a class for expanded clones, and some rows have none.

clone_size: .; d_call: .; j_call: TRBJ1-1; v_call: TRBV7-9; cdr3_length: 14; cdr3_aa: CASSLQGKATEAFF; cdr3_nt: TGTGCCAGCAGCTTACAGGGAAAGGCCACTGAAGCTTTCTTT
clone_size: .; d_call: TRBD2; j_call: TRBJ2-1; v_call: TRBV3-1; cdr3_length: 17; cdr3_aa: CASSRGLAGVFFDEQFF; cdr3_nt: TGTGCCAGCAGCCGCGGACTAGCGGGAGTGTTCTTTGATGAGCAGTTCTTC
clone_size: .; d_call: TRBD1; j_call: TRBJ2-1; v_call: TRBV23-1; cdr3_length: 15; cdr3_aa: CASSQPWTGGHEQFF; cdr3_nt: TGCGCCAGCAGTCAACCCTGGACAGGGGGACATGAGCAGTTCTTC
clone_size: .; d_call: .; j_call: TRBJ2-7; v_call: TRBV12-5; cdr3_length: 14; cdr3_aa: CASGLPQRQYEQYF; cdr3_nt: TGTGCTAGTGGTTTGCCCCAAAGACAGTACGAGCAGTACTTC
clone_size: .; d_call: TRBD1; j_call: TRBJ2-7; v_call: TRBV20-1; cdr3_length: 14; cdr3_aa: CSAGGTGHSYEQYF; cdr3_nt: TGCAGTGCTGGCGGGACAGGTCACTCCTACGAGCAGTACTTC
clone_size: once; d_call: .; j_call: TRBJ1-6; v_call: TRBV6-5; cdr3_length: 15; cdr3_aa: CASSYRFPLNSPLHF; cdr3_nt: TGTGCCAGCAGTTACCGGTTCCCCTTGAACTCACCCCTCCACTTT
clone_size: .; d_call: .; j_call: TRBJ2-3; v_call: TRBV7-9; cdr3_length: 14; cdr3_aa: CASSSPPDPDTQYF; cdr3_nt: TGTGCCAGCAGCTCGCCCCCCGATCCGGATACGCAGTATTTT
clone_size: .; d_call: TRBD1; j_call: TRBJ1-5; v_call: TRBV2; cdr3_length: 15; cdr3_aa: CASSKRTGVDQPQHF; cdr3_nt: TGTGCCAGCAGTAAACGGACAGGGGTTGATCAGCCCCAGCATTTT
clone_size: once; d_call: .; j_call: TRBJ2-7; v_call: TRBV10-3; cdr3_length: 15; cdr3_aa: CAISESGGAFREQYF; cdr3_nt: TGTGCCATCAGTGAGTCAGGGGGTGCATTTAGAGAGCAGTACTTC
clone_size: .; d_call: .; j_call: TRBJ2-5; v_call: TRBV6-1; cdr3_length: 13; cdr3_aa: CASRPGTQETQYF; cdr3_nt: TGTGCCAGCAGACCCGGGACCCAAGAGACCCAGTACTTC
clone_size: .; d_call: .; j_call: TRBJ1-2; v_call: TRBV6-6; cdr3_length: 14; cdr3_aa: CASSPRKGNYGYTF; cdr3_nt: TGTGCCAGCAGCCCCAGGAAGGGTAACTATGGCTACACCTTC
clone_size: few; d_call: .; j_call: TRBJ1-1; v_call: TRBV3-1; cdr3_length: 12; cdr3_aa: CASSHPNTEAFF; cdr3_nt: TGTGCCAGCAGCCACCCGAACACTGAAGCTTTCTTT
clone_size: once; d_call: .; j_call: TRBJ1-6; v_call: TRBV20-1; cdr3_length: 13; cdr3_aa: CSASTAHNSPLHF; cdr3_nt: TGCAGTGCTAGTACAGCTCATAATTCACCCCTCCACTTT
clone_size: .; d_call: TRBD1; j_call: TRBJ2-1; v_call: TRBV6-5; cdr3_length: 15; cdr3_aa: CASSRPGTGYNEQFF; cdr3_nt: TGTGCCAGCAGCCGCCCCGGGACAGGTTACAATGAGCAGTTCTTC
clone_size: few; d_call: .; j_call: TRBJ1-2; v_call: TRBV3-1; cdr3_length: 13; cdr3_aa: CASSQEGAYGYTF; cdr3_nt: TGTGCCAGCAGCCAAGAGGGAGCCTATGGCTACACCTTC
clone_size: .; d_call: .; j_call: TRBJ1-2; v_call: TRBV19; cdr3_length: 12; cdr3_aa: CASSIDGKGYTF; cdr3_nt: TGTGCCAGTAGTATCGACGGGAAGGGCTACACCTTC
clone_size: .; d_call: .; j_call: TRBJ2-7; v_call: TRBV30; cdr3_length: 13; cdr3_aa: CAIHAGKSYEQYF; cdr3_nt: TGTGCCATCCACGCGGGCAAATCCTACGAGCAGTACTTC
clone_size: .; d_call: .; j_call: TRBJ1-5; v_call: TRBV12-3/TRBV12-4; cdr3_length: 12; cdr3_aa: CASSFRPGPQHF; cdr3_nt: TGTGCCAGCAGTTTCAGGCCAGGGCCCCAGCATTTT
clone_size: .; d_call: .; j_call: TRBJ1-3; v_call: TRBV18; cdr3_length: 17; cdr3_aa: CASSPLPGASSGNTIYF; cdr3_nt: TGTGCCAGCTCACCACTCCCGGGTGCAAGCTCTGGAAACACCATATATTTT
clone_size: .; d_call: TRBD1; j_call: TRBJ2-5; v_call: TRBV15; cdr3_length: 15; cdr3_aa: CATSRGDRGWETQYF; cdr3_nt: TGTGCCACCAGCAGAGGGGACAGGGGATGGGAGACCCAGTACTTC
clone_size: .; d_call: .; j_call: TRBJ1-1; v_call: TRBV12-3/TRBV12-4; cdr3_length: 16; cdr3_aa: CASRPNAPRGNTEAFF; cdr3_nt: TGTGCCAGCAGACCTAACGCCCCTCGGGGGAACACTGAAGCTTTCTTT
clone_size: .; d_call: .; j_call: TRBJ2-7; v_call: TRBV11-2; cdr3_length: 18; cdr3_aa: CASSRTENSGSVSYEQYF; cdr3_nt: TGTGCCAGCAGCCGGACAGAGAATAGCGGTTCCGTTTCCTACGAGCAGTACTTC
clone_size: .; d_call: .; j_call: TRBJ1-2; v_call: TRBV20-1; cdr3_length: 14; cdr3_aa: CSARGDRANYGYTF; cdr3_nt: TGCAGTGCTAGAGGCGACAGAGCTAACTATGGCTACACCTTC
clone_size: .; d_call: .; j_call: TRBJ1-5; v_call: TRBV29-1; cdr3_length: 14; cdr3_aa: CSVVAGTSNQPQHF; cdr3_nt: TGCAGCGTTGTTGCGGGGACATCCAATCAGCCCCAGCATTTT
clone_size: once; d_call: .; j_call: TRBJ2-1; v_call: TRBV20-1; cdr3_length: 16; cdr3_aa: CSARQGTASSYNEQFF; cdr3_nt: TGCAGTGCTAGACAAGGGACGGCGAGCTCCTACAATGAGCAGTTCTTC
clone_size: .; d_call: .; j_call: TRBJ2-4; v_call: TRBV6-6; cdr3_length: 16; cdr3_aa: CASSYSQGTTKNIQYF; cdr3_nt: TGTGCCAGCAGTTACTCGCAGGGTACAACCAAAAACATTCAGTACTTC
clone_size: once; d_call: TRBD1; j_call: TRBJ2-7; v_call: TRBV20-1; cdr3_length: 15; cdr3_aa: CSVSGDRGTSYEQYF; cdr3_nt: TGCAGTGTAAGCGGTGACAGGGGAACCTCCTACGAGCAGTACTTC
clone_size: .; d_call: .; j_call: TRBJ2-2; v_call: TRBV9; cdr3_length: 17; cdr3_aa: CASSRPRGPQSGGELFF; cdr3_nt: TGTGCCAGCAGCCGACCCAGGGGACCCCAATCGGGAGGGGAGCTGTTTTTT
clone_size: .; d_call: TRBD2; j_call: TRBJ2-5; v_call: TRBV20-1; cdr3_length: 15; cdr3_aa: CSAGTSGGGFETQYF; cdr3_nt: TGCAGTGCTGGGACTAGCGGGGGAGGTTTCGAGACCCAGTACTTC
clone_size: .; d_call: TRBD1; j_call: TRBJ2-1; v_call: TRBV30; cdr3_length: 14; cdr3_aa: CAWSGGTGSGEQFF; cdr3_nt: TGTGCCTGGAGTGGGGGGACAGGTTCTGGTGAGCAGTTCTTC
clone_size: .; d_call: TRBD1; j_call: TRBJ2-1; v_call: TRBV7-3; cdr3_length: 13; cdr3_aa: CASSLSTGQSRFF; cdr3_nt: TGTGCCAGCAGCTTATCGACAGGGCAATCGAGGTTCTTC
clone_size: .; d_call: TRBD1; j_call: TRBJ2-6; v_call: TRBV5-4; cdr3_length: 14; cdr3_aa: CASSSGGGANVLTF; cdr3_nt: TGTGCCAGCAGCTCAGGGGGTGGGGCCAACGTCCTGACTTTC
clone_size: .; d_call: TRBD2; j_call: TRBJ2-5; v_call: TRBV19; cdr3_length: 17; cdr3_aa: CASSAYHGLAGEETQYF; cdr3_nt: TGTGCCAGTAGCGCATATCATGGACTAGCGGGAGAAGAGACCCAGTACTTC
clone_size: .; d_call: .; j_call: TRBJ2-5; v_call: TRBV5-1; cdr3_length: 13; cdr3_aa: CASSLQGRETQYF; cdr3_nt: TGCGCCAGCAGCTTGCAGGGGCGAGAGACCCAGTACTTC
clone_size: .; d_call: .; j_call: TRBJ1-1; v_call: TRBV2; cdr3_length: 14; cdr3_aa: CASSGEFMNTEAFF; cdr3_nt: TGTGCCAGCAGTGGCGAGTTCATGAACACTGAAGCTTTCTTT
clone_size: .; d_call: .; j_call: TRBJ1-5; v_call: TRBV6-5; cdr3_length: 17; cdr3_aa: CASSYGPVGLSNQPQHF; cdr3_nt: TGTGCCAGCAGTTACGGGCCAGTTGGGTTGAGCAATCAGCCCCAGCATTTT
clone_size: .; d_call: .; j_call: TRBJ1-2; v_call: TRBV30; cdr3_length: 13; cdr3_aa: CAWSVRGGYGYTF; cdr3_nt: TGTGCCTGGAGTGTTCGGGGCGGCTATGGCTACACCTTC